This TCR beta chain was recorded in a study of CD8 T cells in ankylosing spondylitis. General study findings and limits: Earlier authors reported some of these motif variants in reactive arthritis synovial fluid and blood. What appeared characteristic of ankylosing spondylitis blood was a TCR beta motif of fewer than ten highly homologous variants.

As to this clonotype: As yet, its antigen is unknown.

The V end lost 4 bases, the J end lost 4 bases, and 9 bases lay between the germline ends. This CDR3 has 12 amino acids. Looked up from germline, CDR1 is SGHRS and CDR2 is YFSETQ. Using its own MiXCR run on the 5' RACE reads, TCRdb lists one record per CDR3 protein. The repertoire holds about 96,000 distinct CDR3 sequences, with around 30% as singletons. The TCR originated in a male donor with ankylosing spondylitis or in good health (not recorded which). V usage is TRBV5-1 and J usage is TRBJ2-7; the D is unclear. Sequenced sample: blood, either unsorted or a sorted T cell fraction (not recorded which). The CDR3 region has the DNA TGCGCCAGCAGCCTGAGTATGTACGAGCAGTACTTC. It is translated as CASSLSMYEQYF.